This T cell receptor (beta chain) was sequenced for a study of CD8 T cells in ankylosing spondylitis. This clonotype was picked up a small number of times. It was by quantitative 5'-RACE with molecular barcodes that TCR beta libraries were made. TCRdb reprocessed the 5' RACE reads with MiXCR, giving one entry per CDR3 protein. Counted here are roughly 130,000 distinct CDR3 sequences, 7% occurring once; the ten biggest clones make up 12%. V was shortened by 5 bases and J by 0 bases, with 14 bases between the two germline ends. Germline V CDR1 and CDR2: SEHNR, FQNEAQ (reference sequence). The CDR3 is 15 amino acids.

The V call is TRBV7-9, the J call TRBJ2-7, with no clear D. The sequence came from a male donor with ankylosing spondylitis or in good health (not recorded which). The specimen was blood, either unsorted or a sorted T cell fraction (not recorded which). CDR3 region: CASSLTWVSSYEQYF. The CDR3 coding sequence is TGTGCCAGCAGCCTCACGTGGGTTAGCTCCTACGAGCAGTACTTC.